The 14 T cell receptor beta chains below all came from one sample that was sequenced in a study of low-dose radiotherapy and immunotherapy resistance in tumors. Using a constant-region primer together with a V-primer adapter, TCRs were subjected to 20 PCR cycles of amplification. TCRdb independently ran MiXCR on the reads; one entry per CDR3 protein. The table lists about 47,000 distinct CDR3 sequences, approximately 12% of them singletons, with approximately 6.2% in the top ten. Time point in this sample: before trial treatment. The specimen was PBMCs, collected before treatment. The receptors come from a female donor with ovarian cancer.

The chain is built from TRBV5-1 and TRBJ2-3; TRBD2 aligns across 14 bases. The trim removed 4 bases at V and 6 bases at J, leaving 7 bases unmatched. The CDR3 is made up of 16 amino acids. Germline CDR1 SGHRS, CDR2 YFSETQ. The CDR3 spells CASSPEGLAGADTQYF. The CDR3 DNA reads TGCGCCAGCAGCCCGGAGGGACTAGCGGGAGCGGATACGCAGTATTTT.

In the case of this clonotype: One junction end does not reproduce the germline sequence, and a read error may be involved. V gene TRBV7-7 combines with J gene TRBJ2-2, with D possibly matching TRBD1 (6 bases). Germline V gives CDR1 SSHAT, CDR2 FNYEAQ (reference sequence). The length of the CDR3 is 16 residues. CDR3 in amino acids: CASSLGDIANTGELFF. The CDR3 bases are TGTGCTAGCAGCTTAGGGGACATCGCGAACACCGGGGAGCTGTTTTTT.

Turning to this clonotype: This sequence may be a read error, since a much larger clone differs from it by one base. V gene TRBV7-9 combines with J gene TRBJ1-5, with 7 bases lining up with TRBD1. The CDR3 spans 14 residues. Germline values: CDR1 SEHNR, CDR2 FQNEAQ (reference sequence). The V gene end was trimmed by 0 bases and the J gene end by 6 bases; junction bases not matched to a gene: 2. CDR3 bases: TGTGCCAGCAGCTTAGCAGGGGGCGGTCAGCCCCAGCATTTT. It encodes CASSLAGGGQPQHF.

This clonotype came up many times. The genes are TRBV20-1 and TRBJ1-5; D is unclear. V lost 3 bases, J lost 0 bases, and 9 bases lay in between. The CDR3 contains 14 residues. CDR1 and CDR2 (germline): DFQATT, SNEGSKA (reference sequence). Written as DNA, the CDR3 is TGCAGTGCTAGGCCGGGATATAGCAATCAGCCCCAGCATTTT. Translated, it gives CSARPGYSNQPQHF.

This clonotype was detected many times. The J gene is TRBJ1-6, the V gene TRBV27; TRBD1 agrees at 8 bases. Looked up from germline, CDR1 is MNHEY and CDR2 is SMNVEV (reference sequence). The CDR3 spans 15 residues. V was clipped by 0 bases and J by 10 bases; unmatched bases: 5. Here the CDR3 DNA reads TGTGCCAGCAGTTTATCTTCAGGGGGCGGCTCACCCCTCCACTTT. Protein: CASSLSSGGGSPLHF.

This clonotype was seen at least ten times. The chain carries TRBV12-5 and TRBJ1-5; D possibly corresponds to TRBD1 (6 bases). Trimming took off 0 bases at V and 7 bases at J, with 13 bases between the two ends. Germline assignment: CDR1 LGHNT and CDR2 FRNRAP. The CDR3 covers 15 residues. CDR3 in DNA: TGTGCTAGTGGTTTGGTTGGGGGCTTCCTACAGCCCCAGCATTTT. It codes for CASGLVGGFLQPQHF.

This clonotype has at least ten counts. The J gene is TRBJ1-5, the V gene TRBV20-1; D may be TRBD1 (6 bases). V lost 0 bases to trimming and J lost 6 bases, with 6 bases between them. CDR3 length equals 12 residues. Germline CDR1 reads DFQATT; CDR2 reads SNEGSKA (reference sequence). This CDR3 is CSAREGGQPQHF. The CDR3 nucleotides are TGCAGTGCTAGAGAAGGGGGTCAGCCCCAGCATTTT.

This clonotype was detected many times. This sequence joins TRBV28 and TRBJ2-1, with TRBD2 matching over 14 bases. There are 16 residues in the CDR3. Unmatched junction bases numbered 5, after V lost 1 base and J lost 9 bases. The germline CDR1 and CDR2 sequences are MDHEN and SYDVKM. Here the CDR3 reads CASSLYGLAGGSEQFF. CDR3 nucleotides: TGTGCCAGCAGTTTATATGGACTAGCGGGAGGCAGTGAGCAGTTCTTC.

This clonotype was seen at least ten times. The CDR3: CASSAGQGRGETQYF. The DNA for the CDR3 is TGTGCCAGCAGTGCTGGACAGGGGAGAGGAGAGACCCAGTACTTC. J is TRBJ2-5 and V is TRBV27; 9 nucleotides align to TRBD1. Germline trimming cut 5 bases from V and 4 bases from J; bases unmatched to any gene: 8. Germline CDR1 reads MNHEY; CDR2 reads SMNVEV (reference sequence). This CDR3 has 15 amino acids.

The chain couples TRBV27 to TRBJ2-7; perhaps D is TRBD1 or TRBD2 (5 bases each). The germline V gene has CDR1 MNHEY and CDR2 SMNVEV (reference sequence). V lost 3 bases and J lost 3, with 15 bases in between. This CDR3 contains 15 residues. DNA for the CDR3: TGTGCCAGCAGTTTGGGCCCGGGACGCATCTACGAGCAGTACTTC. It encodes CASSLGPGRIYEQYF.

In this sample, this clonotype turned up many times. The chain has TRBV7-3 and TRBJ2-3; 9 bases line up with TRBD1. From germline, CDR1 is SGHTA and CDR2 FQGTGA. With 5 bases clipped from V and 6 bases from J, the junction kept 6 bases outside the gene matches. This CDR3 contains 14 residues. The CDR3 DNA sequence: TGTGCCAGCAGCCTTGGGACAGGGCTCGATACGCAGTATTTT. Translating it yields CASSLGTGLDTQYF. Full variable domain (rest looked up from reference TRBV7-3 and TRBJ2-3): GAGVSQTPSNKVTEKGKYVELRCDPISGHTALYWYRQSLGQGPEFLIYFQGTGAADDSGLPNDRFFAVRPEGSVSTLKIQRTERGDSAVYLCASSLGTGLDTQYFGPGTRLTVL.

This clonotype was detected ten times or more. The chain carries TRBV20-1 and TRBJ1-1; D unresolved. The V and J ends lost 5 bases and 7 bases respectively, with 20 bases between them. Per the germline V gene, CDR1 is DFQATT and CDR2 is SNEGSKA (reference sequence). The CDR3 is made up of 14 amino acids. Written as DNA, the CDR3 is TGCAGTGCTGCTATACAGTCGAACATTGGTGAAGCTTTCTTT. It specifies CSAAIQSNIGEAFF.

On this clonotype itself: It differs at one base from a far larger clone, so likely a read error. This chain connects TRBV29-1 to TRBJ2-1; TRBD1 is a possible D gene (5 bases). CDR1 is SQVTM and CDR2 is ANQGSEA in the germline V gene. Trimming stripped 1 base from V and 13 bases from J, with 17 bases between. This CDR3 has 13 residues. Here the CDR3 DNA reads TGCAGCGTTGAAGCAGGGCAGGGCGAGACCCAGTTCTTC. It yields the protein CSVEAGQGETQFF.

This clonotype was seen ten or more times. The chain couples TRBV20-1 to TRBJ2-7; D is possibly TRBD1 (6 bases). The ends were cut back, 2 bases at V and 0 bases at J, with 11 bases in the middle. Germline CDR1 DFQATT, CDR2 SNEGSKA (reference sequence). CDR3 length equals 14 residues. The CDR3: CSARPPDSSYEQYF. The DNA of the CDR3 is TGCAGTGCTAGACCCCCGGACAGCTCCTACGAGCAGTACTTC.